These 14 T cell receptor beta chains originate from one sample sequenced in a study of cytomegalovirus exposure and HLA in healthy donors. The PCR was carried out with 60 Vbeta primers and 13 Jbeta primers. Method: immunoSEQ multiplex PCR; TCRdb's copy keeps in-frame clones and lacks some. Among more than 100,000 clones listed, around 80% were seen once. The sample was PBMCs. These TCRs come from a female donor in good health and CMV-seropositive.

The rearrangement uses TRBV6-1 and TRBJ2-7; TRBD1 agrees at 11 bases. The CDR3 consists of 16 residues. The germline gives CDR1 MNHNS, CDR2 SASEGT. Trimming removed 3 bases from V and 2 bases from J; junction bases left unmatched: 6. CDR3: CASSEIGTGGAYEQYF. The DNA of the CDR3 is TGTGCCAGCAGTGAGATTGGGACAGGGGGAGCCTACGAGCAGTACTTC.

The count of this clone is one. The gene calls are TRBV2 and TRBJ2-3; TRBD1 aligns across 9 bases. V gave up 6 bases and J gave up 7 bases; unmatched junction bases: 8. The CDR3 runs to 14 residues. Germline V lookup: CDR1 SNHLY, CDR2 FYNNEI. The CDR3 reads CASRPGQGWNTQYF. For the CDR3, the DNA is TGTGCCAGCAGACCGGGACAGGGCTGGAATACGCAGTATTTT.

The chain employs TRBV7-9 and TRBJ1-1, with 7 bases aligning to TRBD1. This CDR3 region has 13 residues. The V gene end was trimmed by 6 bases and the J gene end by 7 bases; junction bases not matched to a gene: 8. From germline, CDR1 is SEHNR and CDR2 FQNEAQ (reference sequence). The CDR3: CASRQQGFDEAFF. The DNA of the CDR3 is TGTGCCAGCAGACAACAGGGGTTCGATGAAGCTTTCTTT.

The chain employs TRBV19 and TRBJ2-3; TRBD2 matches at 7 bases. The CDR3 consists of 15 residues. Germline lookup yields CDR1 LNHDA and CDR2 SQIVND (reference sequence). The junction had 6 bases not matched to a gene; V was cut back by 5 bases and J by 1 base. CDR3: CASSSLLAGTDTQYF. The CDR3 nucleotides are TGTGCCAGTAGTTCGTTGCTAGCGGGCACAGATACGCAGTATTTT.

The chain couples TRBV5-5 to TRBJ2-7; D possibly corresponds to TRBD1 (7 bases). V shed 3 bases and J shed 6 bases, with 10 bases lying between them. The CDR3 totals 12 residues. Germline loops: CDR1 SGHKS, CDR2 YYEKEE (reference sequence). The CDR3 loop reads CASSYRGGEQYF. The CDR3 DNA follows: TGTGCCAGCAGCTACAGGGGAGGCGAGCAGTACTTC.

The chain has TRBV5-4 and TRBJ2-5; D might be TRBD2 (6 bases). Germline lookup yields CDR1 SGHNT and CDR2 YYREEE (reference sequence). Between the trimmed V and J ends, which lost 4 bases and 2 bases, there was a span of 15 bases. The CDR3 extends over 15 amino acids. CDR3 sequence: CASSTGGRTQETQYF. The CDR3 bases are TGTGCCAGCAGCACTGGAGGGCGTACGCAAGAGACCCAGTACTTC.

The chain is built from TRBV1 and TRBJ1-1. TRBV1 is termed a pseudogene. The CDR3 extends over 18 amino acids. The CDR3 DNA reads as TGCACCAGCAGCCAAGCAAAGGCGGGACCTCGGGGGAACACTGAAGCTTTCTTT. Protein: CTSSQAKAGPRGNTEAFF.

V usage is TRBV6-5 and J usage is TRBJ2-7, with D perhaps TRBD1 (6 bases). Germline V lookup: CDR1 MNHEY, CDR2 SVGAGI. Trimming took off 6 bases at V and 6 bases at J, with 15 bases between the two ends. The CDR3 has 13 amino acids. CDR3 in amino acids: CASRLQGSSEQYF. Here the CDR3 DNA reads TGTGCCAGCAGATTACAGGGATCTTCCGAGCAGTACTTC.

The chain recombines TRBV5-1 with TRBJ2-1; possibly TRBD2 for D (6 bases). This CDR3 contains 16 residues. Germline V lookup: CDR1 SGHRS, CDR2 YFSETQ. V was trimmed by 2 bases and J by 5 bases, leaving 17 bases between them. The CDR3: CASSFKGRLAHNEQFF. Here the CDR3 DNA reads TGCGCCAGCAGCTTTAAAGGGCGGCTAGCGCACAATGAGCAGTTCTTC.

The CDR3 reads CASSQPRQENYGYTF. CDR3 in DNA: TGCGCCAGCAGCCAGCCCCGACAGGAGAACTATGGCTACACCTTC. V usage is TRBV4-1 and J usage is TRBJ1-2; TRBD1 is a possible D gene (6 bases). The CDR3 sequence is 15 residues long. V lost 3 bases and J lost 2, with 13 bases in between. Germline V gene sequence: CDR1 MGHRA, CDR2 YSYEKL.

This clone was seen a few times. The rearrangement uses TRBV7-7 and TRBJ2-1; 7 nucleotides match TRBD2. CDR1 is SSHAT and CDR2 is FNYEAQ in the germline V gene (reference sequence). V trimming: 1 base; J trimming: 12 bases; junction bases outside the gene matches: 9. CDR3 length equals 14 residues. In nucleotides, the CDR3 is TGTGCCAGCAGCTTAGATGTGGGCGGGGGATGGCAGTTCTTC. Translating it yields CASSLDVGGGWQFF.

The chain recombines TRBV2 with TRBJ2-3; D gene uncertain. Trimming pared 1 base from V and 5 bases from J, leaving 13 bases between. Germline V gives CDR1 SNHLY, CDR2 FYNNEI. This CDR3 is 15 amino acids long. CDR3 amino acids: CASSEGAAAQDTQYF. For the CDR3, the DNA is TGTGCCAGCAGTGAAGGCGCCGCCGCCCAAGATACGCAGTATTTT.

The V call is TRBV25-1, the J call TRBJ1-1; 9 bases line up with TRBD1. CDR3 length: 16 residues. Losses at the gene ends were 1 base for V and 0 bases for J; bases not matched to a gene: 3. Germline CDR1 MGHDK, CDR2 SYGVNS. CDR3 nucleotide sequence: TGTGCCAGCAGTGAATTAGGGACAGGGCTGAACACTGAAGCTTTCTTT. Translating gives CASSELGTGLNTEAFF.

This chain links TRBV27 with TRBJ2-7; 8 bases agree with TRBD1. The CDR3 consists of 16 residues. After removal of 2 bases from V and 0 bases from J, the junction contained 6 bases not matched to a gene. CDR1 and CDR2 (germline): MNHEY, SMNVEV (reference sequence). For the CDR3, the DNA is TGTGCCAGCAGTTTAGGCTACAGGGGGGACTCCTACGAGCAGTACTTC. Its protein is CASSLGYRGDSYEQYF.